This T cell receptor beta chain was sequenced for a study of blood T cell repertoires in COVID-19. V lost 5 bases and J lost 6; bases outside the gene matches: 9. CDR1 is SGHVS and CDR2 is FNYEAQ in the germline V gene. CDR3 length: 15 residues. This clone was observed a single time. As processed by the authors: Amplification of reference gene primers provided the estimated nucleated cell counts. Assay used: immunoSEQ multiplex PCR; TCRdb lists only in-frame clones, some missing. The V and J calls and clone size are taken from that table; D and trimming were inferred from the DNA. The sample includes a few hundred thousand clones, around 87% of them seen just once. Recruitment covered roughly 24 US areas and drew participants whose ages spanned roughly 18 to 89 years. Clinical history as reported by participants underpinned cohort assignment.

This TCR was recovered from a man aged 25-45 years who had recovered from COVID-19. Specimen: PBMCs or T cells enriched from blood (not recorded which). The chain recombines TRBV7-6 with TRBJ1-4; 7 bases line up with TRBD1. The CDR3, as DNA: TGTGCCAGCAGCCCCCGCCTCACAGGGGATGAAAAACTGTTTTTT. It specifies CASSPRLTGDEKLFF.